The 30 T cell receptor beta chains reported below all come from one sample, sequenced in a study of cytomegalovirus exposure and HLA in healthy donors. Only in-frame clones appear in the TCRdb table, and some are missing; sequencing was by immunoSEQ multiplex PCR. Of about 78,000 clones in the sample, 90% to 96% were seen once. Source material: PBMCs. Receptors originate from a man aged 18 to 29 in good health and CMV-seropositive.

The J gene is TRBJ1-2, the V gene TRBV9; 9 nucleotides match TRBD1. V lost 6 bases to trimming and J lost 1 base; unmatched junction nucleotides: 7. Per the germline V gene, CDR1 is SGDLS and CDR2 is YYNGEE. This CDR3 is 15 amino acids long. DNA of the CDR3: TGTGCCAGCAATCCCGGACAGGGGAGTAACTATGGCTACACCTTC. Protein product: CASNPGQGSNYGYTF.

The chain has TRBV7-8 and TRBJ2-1; no definite D call. Germline CDR1 reads SGHVS; CDR2 reads FQNEAQ. V lost 1 base and J lost 0, with 7 bases in between. CDR3 size: 15 residues. As DNA, the CDR3 is TGTGCCAGCAGCTTAGTTCTAGGCTCCTACAATGAGCAGTTCTTC. It specifies CASSLVLGSYNEQFF.

The genes are TRBV6-6 and TRBJ1-4, with D tentatively TRBD1 (5 bases). The length of the CDR3 is 15 residues. V gave up 2 bases and J gave up 5 bases, with 12 bases separating them. Germline V lookup: CDR1 MNHNY, CDR2 SVGAGI (reference sequence). The CDR3 DNA follows: TGTGCCAGCAGTTACGTCGGGGGACTAAATGAAAAACTGTTTTTT. It is translated as CASSYVGGLNEKLFF.

This rearrangement joins TRBV9 to TRBJ1-1; 8 bases are a match to TRBD1. This CDR3 region has 13 residues. Germline V gene data show CDR1 as SGDLS and CDR2 as YYNGEE. J was trimmed by 8 bases and V by 2 bases; bases with no gene match: 5. The DNA for the CDR3 is TGTGCCAGCAGCGTCCGGGACAGGAGCGAAGCTTTCTTT. Translating it yields CASSVRDRSEAFF.

This chain links TRBV5-1 with TRBJ2-3; D remains ambiguous. This CDR3 contains 15 residues. V dropped 0 bases and J dropped 2 bases, with 10 bases sitting between them. Germline loops: CDR1 SGHRS, CDR2 YFSETQ. CDR3 coding DNA: TGCGCCAGCAGCTTGGGTCTGACTGTCACAGATACGCAGTATTTT. It yields the protein CASSLGLTVTDTQYF.

This chain joins TRBV28 and TRBJ1-4; TRBD1 aligns across 7 bases. Germline CDR1 reads MDHEN; CDR2 reads SYDVKM. CDR3 length equals 13 residues. Germline trimming cut 8 bases from V and 6 bases from J; bases unmatched to any gene: 6. The CDR3 region has the DNA TGTGCCAGCTTTGGCAGGGGGTATGAAAAACTGTTTTTT. Its protein is CASFGRGYEKLFF.

CDR3 DNA: TGTGCCAGCAGCTTAGATAGGGGCCCAGATACGCAGTATTTT. As protein: CASSLDRGPDTQYF. The V gene is TRBV11-2, the J gene TRBJ2-3, with a possible D match to TRBD1 (5 bases). Germline CDR1 SGHAT, CDR2 FQNNGV. The CDR3 is 14 residues long. V lost 0 bases, J lost 4 bases, and 8 bases lay in between.

The chain joins TRBV7-9 to TRBJ1-5; no clear D gene. The V end lost 1 base, the J end lost 8 bases, and 9 bases lay between the germline ends. The CDR3 sequence is 13 residues long. CDR1 and CDR2 from the germline V gene are SEHNR and FQNEAQ (reference sequence). CDR3 in amino acids: CASSLGLKEPQHF. CDR3 nucleotides: TGTGCCAGCAGCTTAGGGCTTAAAGAGCCCCAGCATTTT.

The chain has TRBV29-1 and TRBJ2-7; D ambiguous. This CDR3 has 13 residues. V was clipped by 4 bases and J by 1 base, with 11 bases between them. CDR1 SQVTM and CDR2 ANQGSEA come from the germline V gene. CDR3 in amino acids: CSVVVAVSYEQYF. The CDR3 DNA reads TGCAGCGTTGTAGTAGCAGTATCCTACGAGCAGTACTTC.

The sample holds one count of this clone. The chain carries TRBV29-1 and TRBJ2-1; D may be TRBD1 (6 bases). Germline assignment: CDR1 SQVTM and CDR2 ANQGSEA. This CDR3 has 15 residues. Trimming shortened V by 7 bases and J by 10 bases, and 26 bases separated the two germline ends. The CDR3 region has the DNA TGCAGCGCCGGAGCGCCAGGACAGCCCGATCCGGAGCAGTTCTTC. Translation gives CSAGAPGQPDPEQFF.

This chain uses TRBV10-1 with TRBJ1-5, with 9 bases identical to TRBD1. Trimming at V came to 6 bases and at J to 7 bases, leaving 19 bases not matched to a gene. CDR3 length: 18 amino acids. CDR1 and CDR2 from the germline V gene are WNHNN and SYGVQD (reference sequence). The CDR3 loop reads CASSDTIGTGKKRQPQHF. As DNA, the CDR3 is TGCGCCAGCAGCGATACTATCGGGACAGGGAAGAAGAGACAGCCCCAGCATTTT.

The chain recombines TRBV30 with TRBJ1-5, with TRBD1 as a possible D gene (5 bases). Germline lookup yields CDR1 GTSNPN and CDR2 SVGIG (reference sequence). This CDR3 is 12 amino acids long. V was pared by 5 bases and J by 8 bases, with 13 bases between. CDR3 sequence (DNA): TGTGCCTGGGGGTTTGGGGGGAAGCCCCAGCATTTT. Its protein product is CAWGFGGKPQHF.

This clone was picked up one time. The V and J genes are TRBV6-1 and TRBJ1-2; D may be TRBD1 (6 bases). CDR1 and CDR2 from the germline V gene are MNHNS and SASEGT. Trimming cost V 3 bases and J 4 bases, with 15 bases left between them. The CDR3 spans 15 residues. The CDR3 DNA reads as TGTGCCAGCAGTGATTACCGGGACAACCTCTATGGCTACACCTTC. It specifies CASSDYRDNLYGYTF.

The chain carries TRBV20-1 and TRBJ2-3; a possible D gene is TRBD2 (6 bases). The CDR3 loop spans 11 amino acids. Germline CDR1 and CDR2: DFQATT and SNEGSKA (reference sequence). V was clipped by 6 bases and J by 7 bases, with 11 bases between them. CDR3 in amino acids: CSAPLANTQYF. The CDR3 bases are TGCAGTGCCCCGCTAGCGAATACGCAGTATTTT.

This sequence joins TRBV27 and TRBJ2-5; D possibly corresponds to TRBD1 (7 bases). From germline, CDR1 is MNHEY and CDR2 SMNVEV (reference sequence). The CDR3 runs 13 residues. V was trimmed by 6 bases and J by 3 bases, leaving 11 bases between them. As DNA, the CDR3 is TGTGCCAGCAGCGGAGGGACAGAAGAGACCCAGTACTTC. It specifies CASSGGTEETQYF.

The chain couples TRBV29-1 to TRBJ2-6; possibly TRBD2 for D (7 bases). The CDR3 sequence is 19 residues long. V was trimmed by 0 bases and J by 0 bases, leaving 18 bases between them. Per germline, CDR1 SQVTM and CDR2 ANQGSEA. The CDR3 sequence: CSVEESPGAGVSGANVLTF. CDR3 nucleotide sequence: TGCAGCGTTGAAGAGTCCCCAGGGGCGGGAGTCTCTGGGGCCAACGTCCTGACTTTC. The complete variable domain, with remaining parts taken from reference TRBV29-1 and TRBJ2-6, reads SAVISQKPSRDICQRGTSLTIQCQVDSQVTMMFWYRQQPGQSLTLIATANQGSEATYESGFVIDKFPISRPNLTFSTLTVSNMSPEDSSIYLCSVEESPGAGVSGANVLTFGAGSRLTVL.

The chain recombines TRBV19 with TRBJ1-1; weak D call: TRBD1 (6 bases). CDR1 and CDR2 from the germline V gene are LNHDA and SQIVND (reference sequence). This CDR3 spans 14 amino acids. Deletions cut 3 bases from V and 1 base from J, with 9 bases between. The DNA for the CDR3 is TGTGCCAGTAGTATGGACAGCGAGAACACTGAAGCTTTCTTT. The encoded protein is CASSMDSENTEAFF.

This chain connects TRBV4-1 to TRBJ1-5; tentatively, D is TRBD1 (5 bases). The CDR3 covers 16 residues. Trimming pared 0 bases from V and 1 base from J, leaving 10 bases between. From germline, CDR1 is MGHRA and CDR2 YSYEKL. As DNA, the CDR3 is TGCGCCAGCAGCCAAGATCAGGGATTCAGCAATCAGCCCCAGCATTTT. Translated: CASSQDQGFSNQPQHF.

This rearrangement joins TRBV11-1 to TRBJ2-1; 11 bases are shared with TRBD1. The junction had 4 bases not matched to a gene; V was cut back by 6 bases and J by 3 bases. The CDR3 covers 15 residues. In germline, CDR1 is SGHAT, CDR2 FQDESV (reference sequence). The CDR3 DNA sequence: TGTGCCAGCAGGGACGGGACAGGGGGCTACAATGAGCAGTTCTTC. Its protein is CASRDGTGGYNEQFF.

The rearrangement uses TRBV5-1 and TRBJ1-2; D gene ambiguous. The CDR3 contains 13 residues. The germline V gene encodes CDR1 SGHRS and CDR2 YFSETQ. Trimming cost V 2 bases and J 5 bases, with 10 bases left between them. The DNA of the CDR3 is TGCGCCAGCAGCTTCTCAGTGAATTATGGCTACACCTTC. Amino acid sequence: CASSFSVNYGYTF. Combining the CDR3 with reference TRBV5-1 and TRBJ1-2 gives the whole variable domain KAGVTQTPRYLIKTRGQQVTLSCSPISGHRSVSWYQQTPGQGLQFLFEYFSETQRNKGNFPGRFSGRQFSNSRSEMNVSTLELGDSALYLCASSFSVNYGYTFGSGTRLTVV.

This CDR3 is CASSLFPGGDEQFF. The CDR3, as DNA: TGTGCCAGCAGTTTGTTCCCCGGGGGGGATGAGCAGTTCTTC. The V call is TRBV28, the J call TRBJ2-1; TRBD2 matches at 8 bases. The trim removed 3 bases at V and 8 bases at J, leaving 6 bases unmatched. This CDR3 contains 14 residues. Germline-derived CDR1 and CDR2 are MDHEN and SYDVKM. Variable domain in full (rest from reference TRBV28 and TRBJ2-1): DVKVTQSSRYLVKRTGEKVFLECVQDMDHENMFWYRQDPGLGLRLIYFSYDVKMKEKGDIPEGYSVSREKKERFSLILESASTNQTSMYLCASSLFPGGDEQFFGPGTRLTVL.

The V gene is TRBV6-5, the J gene TRBJ2-1, with a tentative D call TRBD2 (5 bases). The V gene lost 0 bases and the J gene lost 4 bases, with 10 bases spanning the gap. Germline assignment: CDR1 MNHEY and CDR2 SVGAGI. This CDR3 spans 15 amino acids. DNA for the CDR3: TGTGCCAGCAGTTACTCGGAGGTGGTATACAATGAGCAGTTCTTC. This sequence encodes CASSYSEVVYNEQFF.

The rearrangement links TRBV19 to TRBJ1-1; 8 nucleotides match TRBD1. After removal of 5 bases from V and 8 bases from J, the junction contained 4 bases not matched to a gene. Looked up from germline, CDR1 is LNHDA and CDR2 is SQIVND (reference sequence). The length of the CDR3 is 12 residues. Written as DNA, the CDR3 is TGTGCCAGTAGTCTGGGACAGGAGGAAGCTTTCTTT. This sequence encodes CASSLGQEEAFF.

This chain connects TRBV15 to TRBJ2-1; 8 nucleotides line up with TRBD1. With 3 bases clipped from V and 2 bases from J, the junction kept 6 bases outside the gene matches. The CDR3 spans 16 residues. Germline V gene lookup returns CDR1 LNHNV and CDR2 YYDKDF (reference sequence). CDR3 sequence reads: CATSSPGQGAYNEQFF. In nucleotides, the CDR3 is TGTGCCACCAGCAGCCCCGGACAGGGAGCCTACAATGAGCAGTTCTTC. The full variable domain, its missing parts supplied by reference TRBV15 and TRBJ2-1, is DAMVIQNPRYQVTQFGKPVTLSCSQTLNHNVMYWYQQKSSQAPKLLFHYYDKDFNNEADTPDNFQSRRPNTSFCFLDIRSPGLGDTAMYLCATSSPGQGAYNEQFFGPGTRLTVL.

V gene TRBV15 combines with J gene TRBJ2-5; 7 bases match TRBD2. The trim removed 1 base at V and 1 base at J, leaving 0 bases unmatched. The length of the CDR3 is 14 residues. Germline lookup yields CDR1 LNHNV and CDR2 YYDKDF (reference sequence). The CDR3 DNA reads as TGTGCCACCAGCAGAGCTAGCGGCCAAGAGACCCAGTACTTC. Amino acid sequence: CATSRASGQETQYF.

To note about this clone: The same CDR3 also results from other DNA sequences found in this sample. This chain uses TRBV7-2 with TRBJ1-1, with D unresolved. This CDR3 comprises 13 residues. Germline V gives CDR1 SGHTA, CDR2 FQGNSA. Trimming stripped 0 bases from V and 2 bases from J, with 4 bases between. The chain's CDR3 is CASSLALNTEAFF. The CDR3 region has the DNA TGTGCCAGCAGCTTAGCCCTTAACACTGAAGCTTTCTTT. The full variable domain, with the rest looked up from reference TRBV7-2 and TRBJ1-1, is GAGVSQSPSNKVTEKGKDVELRCDPISGHTALYWYRQSLGQGLEFLIYFQGNSAPDKSGLPSDRFSAERTGGSVSTLTIQRTQQEDSAVYLCASSLALNTEAFFGQGTRLTVV.

V gene TRBV27 combines with J gene TRBJ2-1; 8 positions match TRBD1. The junction had 8 bases not matched to a gene; V was cut back by 9 bases and J by 1 base. Per germline, CDR1 MNHEY and CDR2 SMNVEV (reference sequence). The CDR3 totals 15 residues. CDR3 sequence: CARSLGTGSYNEQFF. In nucleotides, the CDR3 is TGTGCCAGGAGTCTCGGGACAGGTTCCTACAATGAGCAGTTCTTC.

This chain links TRBV5-4 with TRBJ2-7, with TRBD2 matching over 7 bases. J gave up 0 bases and V 0 bases, and 3 bases lay outside the gene matches. The CDR3 contains 15 residues. The germline CDR1 and CDR2 sequences are SGHNT and YYREEE (reference sequence). The CDR3 DNA follows: TGTGCCAGCAGCTTGGGCGGGAGTATCTCCTACGAGCAGTACTTC. It specifies CASSLGGSISYEQYF.

V and J are TRBV6-5 and TRBJ2-1; tentatively, D is TRBD2 (5 bases). CDR1 and CDR2 (germline): MNHEY, SVGAGI. V lost 0 bases and J lost 8, with 14 bases in between. This CDR3 has 15 residues. CDR3 in DNA: TGTGCCAGCAGTTACTCCCTCGGGATGTTGGATGAGCAGTTCTTC. This translates into CASSYSLGMLDEQFF.

The chain carries TRBV4-1 and TRBJ2-1; TRBD2 matches 7 bases. CDR1 is MGHRA and CDR2 is YSYEKL in the germline V gene. With V trimmed by 5 bases and J by 9 bases, 7 bases remained unmatched. There are 13 residues in the CDR3. CDR3 protein: CASSSPTSSEQFF. The CDR3 nucleotides read TGCGCCAGCAGCTCTCCGACTAGCAGTGAGCAGTTCTTC.